Following are 13 T cell receptor beta chains from one sample sequenced in a study of T cells after yellow fever vaccination. TCRdb re-derived calls from the 5' RACE reads in MiXCR, one entry per CDR3 protein. The sample has around 590,000 distinct CDR3 sequences, approximately 13% seen once. This specimen consisted of PBMCs, obtained on the day of the yellow fever booster vaccination. Source of these receptors: a man aged 25-40 years who received the YFV17D yellow fever vaccine.

The rearrangement joins TRBV11-2 to TRBJ2-2; D may be TRBD2 (6 bases). Trimming stripped 3 bases from V and 3 bases from J, with 20 bases between. This CDR3 has 18 amino acids. In germline, CDR1 is SGHAT, CDR2 FQNNGV. For the CDR3, the DNA is TGTGCCAGCAGCTTGGGTAGCGGAATCAACCTATACACCGGGGAGCTGTTTTTT. Residues: CASSLGSGINLYTGELFF.

V is TRBV18 and J is TRBJ2-1; D remains ambiguous. The germline V gene encodes CDR1 KGHSH and CDR2 LQKENI. V gave up 2 bases and J gave up 2 bases, with 10 bases separating them. The CDR3 loop spans 15 amino acids. This CDR3 reads CASSPGQAPYNEQFF. DNA for the CDR3: TGTGCCAGCTCACCAGGGCAGGCCCCCTACAATGAGCAGTTCTTC. Supplemented by reference TRBV18 and TRBJ2-1, the full variable domain reads NAGVMQNPRHLVRRRGQEARLRCSPMKGHSHVYWYRQLPEEGLKFMVYLQKENIIDESGMPKERFSAEFPKEGPSILRIQQVVRGDSAAYFCASSPGQAPYNEQFFGPGTRLTVL.

V usage is TRBV12-3 or TRBV12-4 and J usage is TRBJ1-4, with no clear D. The V end was cut by 7 bases, the J end by 3 bases, with 3 bases between. CDR3 length: 11 amino acids. The CDR3, as DNA: TGTGCCAGCACCGCTAATGAAAAACTGTTTTTT. Translating gives CASTANEKLFF.

V is TRBV29-1 and J is TRBJ2-1; D gene ambiguous. The CDR3 has 10 amino acids. V was pared by 5 bases and J by 9 bases, with 8 bases between. CDR1 SQVTM and CDR2 ANQGSEA come from the germline V gene. CDR3 sequence (DNA): TGCAGCGTTACCCAATCTGAGCAGTTCTTC. It translates to CSVTQSEQFF.

The CDR3 bases are TGTGCCAGCAGCTTCGGTCCAGTCTACGAGCAGTACTTC. Translating gives CASSFGPVYEQYF. This chain links TRBV11-3 with TRBJ2-7; unclear D gene. The germline V and J ends were trimmed by 3 bases and 3 bases, with 9 bases remaining between them. In germline, CDR1 is SGHNT, CDR2 YENEEA. This CDR3 region has 13 residues.

This clonotype was counted ten times or more. This chain connects TRBV11-2 to TRBJ2-3, with D possibly TRBD2 on 6 matching bases. The ends were cut back, 4 bases at V and 5 bases at J, with 10 bases in the middle. This CDR3 is built from 13 residues. CDR1 is SGHAT and CDR2 is FQNNGV in the germline V gene. CDR3 in amino acids: CASSSLGGDTQYF. CDR3 bases: TGTGCCAGCAGCTCCCTCGGGGGAGATACGCAGTATTTT.

This clonotype was picked up a small number of times. The chain carries TRBV20-1 and TRBJ2-5; no reliable D call. CDR1 DFQATT and CDR2 SNEGSKA come from the germline V gene (reference sequence). CDR3 length: 15 amino acids. V was shortened by 6 bases and J by 0 bases, with 17 bases between the two germline ends. The CDR3 here is CSAKAGSLYQETQYF. The CDR3 coding sequence is TGCAGTGCCAAAGCTGGCAGCTTGTACCAAGAGACCCAGTACTTC.

This rearrangement joins TRBV29-1 to TRBJ2-1, with 7 bases matching TRBD2. The ends lost 4 bases at V and 7 bases at J; junction bases unmatched: 10. Germline V gene data show CDR1 as SQVTM and CDR2 as ANQGSEA. The CDR3 length is 14 residues. This CDR3 reads CSVGVLAAANEQFF. The DNA of the CDR3 is TGCAGCGTTGGGGTCCTAGCGGCGGCAAATGAGCAGTTCTTC.

This chain links TRBV24-1 with TRBJ2-6; weak D call: TRBD1 (6 bases). In germline, CDR1 is KGHDR, CDR2 SFDVKD. Trimming removed 4 bases from V and 4 bases from J, with 16 bases in between. The CDR3 extends over 17 amino acids. In DNA form, the CDR3 reads TGTGCCACCAGTGACACTATAACAGGGAGAGGGGCCAACGTCCTGACTTTC. Translating it yields CATSDTITGRGANVLTF.

This clonotype was counted between two and nine times. The V and J genes are TRBV20-1 and TRBJ1-5, with 8 nucleotides matching TRBD1. V lost 3 bases, J lost 2 bases, and 12 bases stayed unmatched. This CDR3 has 17 amino acids. The germline gives CDR1 DFQATT, CDR2 SNEGSKA (reference sequence). The CDR3 spells CSASRGQDVWRNQPQHF. CDR3 nucleotide sequence: TGCAGTGCTAGTCGGGGACAGGATGTTTGGCGCAATCAGCCCCAGCATTTT.

The chain carries TRBV14 and TRBJ2-7; unclear D gene. The ends were cut back, 6 bases at V and 3 bases at J, with 12 bases in the middle. This CDR3 is 13 amino acids long. Germline loops: CDR1 SGHDN, CDR2 FVKESK. The CDR3 loop reads CASSFGMSYEQYF. CDR3 bases: TGTGCCAGCAGTTTTGGGATGAGCTACGAGCAGTACTTC.

This clonotype was seen many times. The rearrangement links TRBV20-1 to TRBJ2-5; unclear D gene. V lost 0 bases, J lost 4 bases, and 15 bases lay in between. The germline V gene encodes CDR1 DFQATT and CDR2 SNEGSKA (reference sequence). The CDR3 is made up of 15 amino acids. CDR3 loop: CSARDLSQEGETQYF. The DNA of the CDR3 is TGCAGTGCTAGAGATTTGTCGCAGGAAGGAGAGACCCAGTACTTC.

This clonotype was seen at least ten times. V is TRBV28 and J is TRBJ2-7; D not resolved. CDR1 is MDHEN, CDR2 SYDVKM, per germline. The length of the CDR3 is 12 residues. V dropped 3 bases and J dropped 7 bases, with 10 bases sitting between them. The CDR3 sequence is CASSFLQREQYF. The CDR3 DNA reads as TGTGCCAGCAGTTTCCTGCAGCGAGAGCAGTACTTC.